This T cell receptor (beta chain) was recorded in a study of regulatory T cells in long-lasting Graves disease (dated by TCRdb to the early 2020s). Context from the whole study: Newly diagnosed Graves' disease patients had taken antithyroid drugs for less than 3 months. Patients with persistent Graves' disease were compared with patients with newly diagnosed Graves' disease using TCR sequencing and RNA sequencing of peripheral blood. The study was conducted in China and was registered as a clinical trial. A total of about 33 samples underwent TCR sequencing, from around 13 patients with persistent Graves' disease and approximately 20 patients with newly diagnosed Graves' disease.

CDR1 and CDR2, per the germline V gene (reference sequence), are SEHNR and FQNEAQ. Relative to germline, V is 2 bases shorter and J is 4 bases shorter, with 14 bases between their ends. The CDR3 goes from the cysteine to the phenylalanine over 15 residues. This entry keeps only the CDR3 DNA: 45 bases, framed from base 1. The time point label for this specimen denotes: newly diagnosed GD, antithyroid drugs for less than 3 months. RNA was extracted from PBMCs in TRIzol for both TCR sequencing and RNA sequencing. The diagnosis of Graves' disease followed American Thyroid Association guidelines. Recruitment of patients was carried out at an endocrinology department in Xi'an, China. Each patient gave about 8.1 milliliters of peripheral blood, collected in an EDTA anticoagulant tube. Ficoll Paque Plus density gradient separation was used to isolate PBMCs, and no further T cell sorting was performed. An Agilent 2100 Bioanalyzer and agarose gel were used to assess RNA quality, and a NanoDrop 2000 was used to measure RNA concentration.

Points the paper makes about the study in general: Sequencing and analysis were limited to the TCR beta chain. Compared with newly diagnosed patients, persistent Graves' disease patients had lower TCR Shannon entropy and fewer highly expanded clones, which suggests clonal expansion. Only peripheral blood was studied, because thyroid tissue, the primary lesion, was inaccessible. The small sample size was acknowledged by the authors as a limitation that may reduce accuracy. Preferential use of TRBV28, TRBJ1-2 and TRBJ2-5 was observed in persistent disease, whereas TRBV20-1 and TRBJ2-1 were favored in newly diagnosed disease. Persistent patients shared more public clonotypes among themselves (roughly 2,700) than newly diagnosed patients did (approximately 900).

The library was generated by multiplex PCR. The run used an Illumina HiSeq 4000. To build TCR beta libraries, CDR3 regions were amplified by Arm-PCR using iRepertoire HTBI primers. Before sequencing, the PCR products went through gel purification. The authors' pipeline ran thus. Gene usage analysis of CDR3 amino acid clonotypes used the roughly 62 TRBV and about 14 TRBJ segments found across samples. COPE and FqMerger were used to merge the filtered high-quality paired reads into contigs. BLAST was used to align contigs to IMGT TRBV, TRBD and TRBJ reference genes, and CDR3 was defined according to IMGT. Clonotypes above 0.1% frequency were classified as highly expanded clones. Repertoire diversity was measured by Shannon entropy, and V-J evenness by the Gini coefficient. A clonotype found in more than one individual was treated as public. The public reads were run again by TCRdb, first through fastp at Q25 and then through MiXCR, and only productive beta chains were kept. Rows merge per CDR3 protein into single entries with the most common DNA and genes. These V and J calls rely on TCRdb rather than the paper's analysis. The sample table contains 500,000 or so distinct CDR3 sequences; only one count was recorded for 16% of them. The top ten constitute 12% of the sample.

In its sample, this clonotype was seen a few times. No cognate antigen has been identified for it. The record has no base qualities; no much larger clone is one base away. The sample was also linked to a second study, of T cells in Graves' hyperthyroidism and ophthalmopathy. The second paper states: Stable Graves' hyperthyroidism was defined as the absence of progression to ophthalmopathy over 18 months of follow-up. Hyperthyroidism patients were newly diagnosed, had a disease duration of under 2 months, and were aged 18 to 65 years. Patients with uncontrolled infections, other autoimmune diseases, pregnancy or lactation were excluded. Diagnoses were established on the basis of clinical symptoms, serum thyroxine and TRAb, thyroid ultrasound, and orbital computed tomography. The TCR CDR3 was subjected to a first round of RT-PCR using the HTBI primer set and the Qiagen OneStep RT-PCR kit. Most expanded thyroid clonotypes (frequency above 0.001) were also detected in blood, suggesting blood repertoires may reflect thyroid immune responses. In cross-validation, a model built on a 13 V-J signature told ophthalmopathy apart from stable hyperthyroidism with 85% to 90% sensitivity and about 81% specificity, and in testing the same model reached 80%/75%. During validation, the model predicted progression to ophthalmopathy a median of roughly 7.1 months ahead of onset, with more than 60% sensitivity and 72% to 80% specificity. TCR V-J signatures able to tell the groups apart were searched for in a discovery cohort of 100 patients, of whom 40 to 45 had Graves' ophthalmopathy and about 55 had stable Graves' hyperthyroidism. Whether ophthalmopathy could be predicted prospectively was tested in an independent validation cohort made up of 18 to 20 hyperthyroidism patients plus 17 patients who later progressed to ophthalmopathy. The approximately 90 discovery patients were divided at random into training and test sets in a 7:3 ratio. Thyroid tissue and blood T-cell repertoires from several Graves' hyperthyroidism patients were also compared in the study. Once sampling was done, hyperthyroidism patients were given methimazole at a starting dose of 30 mg daily, whereas ophthalmopathy patients were given high-dose intravenous methylprednisolone. Libraries were constructed in a second round of multiplex PCR, after which size selection and purification were performed. The libraries were sequenced on an Illumina HiSeq2000 using paired-end 100 bp reads. Raw data were processed with SOAPnuke, discarding reads with adapters, uncalled bases, mean Phred below 15, or no exact constant-primer or identifier match. COPE v1.2.5 was used to merge high-quality paired reads, and clonotypes were defined as unique nucleotide sequences. MiTCR v1.1 was used to align the clonotypes against IMGT TRBV, TRBD and TRBJ reference segments. Only V-J combinations with frequency above 0.0001, covering roughly 99% of repertoires, were analysed. The TCS score was defined as F50 (clonal expansion) divided by E x V (chaos), with BLOSUM62-based TCRdist calculated between CDR3 peptides within each V-J. Welch's t-statistics and random forest reduced fewer than 600 V-J features to roughly 13, which were used in a naive Bayes classifier (R e1071). No statistical method was used to fix the sample size in advance, and group allocation was not hidden from the investigators. The paper describes TCR Vbeta CDR3 sequencing of some 130 peripheral blood samples, made up of 43 ophthalmopathy patients, 70 to 80 hyperthyroidism patients and 17 progressor patients.

This sequence uses TRBV7-9 and TRBJ1-2; the D gene is unclear. This receptor was taken from a man aged 35-49 years with Graves disease. Donor details come from another sample of the same person, matched by shared clones. The sequences come from peripheral blood mononuclear cells (PBMCs), collected at new diagnosis, from a patient treated with antithyroid drugs. The CDR3: CASSLNTAGLYGYTF. The DNA sequence is given as TGTGCCAGCAGCTTAAATACGGCCGGGCTCTATGGCTACACCTTC.